This T cell receptor beta chain came from a study of human T cells and chemical hapten exposure. Trimming removed 5 bases from V and 3 bases from J, with 10 bases in between. The CDR3 has 14 residues. Looked up from germline, CDR1 is MNHEY and CDR2 is SMNVEV (reference sequence). This clonotype was counted ten times or more. Unique molecular identifiers were attached to individual cDNA molecules within the library. Via MiXCR, TCRdb re-called the RACE reads, giving one row per CDR3 protein. The sample lists around 380,000 distinct CDR3 sequences, 4.8% occurring once. Time point of the sample: patch test 1, 2 weeks after DPC sensitization. The treatment was: therapeutic diphenylcyclopropenone sensitization with weekly scalp DPC. The donor pool consisted of alopecia patients aged 18 to 70 years, considered suitable for DPC.

The receptor was isolated from a woman aged 45-65 years with alopecia areata. Some clones in this sample may be carry-over from other donors' samples. The sequencing here drew on whole blood, taken in connection with sensitization to the hapten diphenylcyclopropenone (DPC). V and J are TRBV27 and TRBJ2-2; D is uncertain. This CDR3 is CASSPRRDTGELFF. The CDR3 nucleotides read TGTGCCAGCAGTCCCCGCCGGGACACCGGGGAGCTGTTTTTT.